This T cell receptor (beta chain) is from a study of cytomegalovirus exposure and HLA in healthy donors. About this clone itself: Its specificity is unknown.

Germline CDR1 and CDR2: SGHNT and YYREEE (reference sequence). This CDR3 region has 14 residues. V shed 0 bases and J 6 bases; nucleotides not matched to a gene: 5. With 60 Vbeta and 13 Jbeta primers, the PCR was carried out. Using immunoSEQ multiplex PCR, the repertoire was profiled, and TCRdb retains in-frame clones only, with some absent. This sample has some 110,000 clones, with around 80% found just once. Healthy donors of bone marrow made up the group. Study-wide findings and caveats: Later analysis reportedly placed an Asian-associated ancestry cluster below the roughly 680-donor mean in N-insertions. The study had only CMV serostatus as immune exposure information.

Sequences were obtained from PBMCs. The genes are TRBV5-4 and TRBJ1-1; 7 bases align to TRBD1. This sequence was found in a man aged 25-45 years in good health and CMV-seronegative. This CDR3 is CASSLDRGRSEAFF. The DNA of the CDR3 is TGTGCCAGCAGCTTGGACAGGGGACGATCTGAAGCTTTCTTT. Full variable domain (missing parts from reference TRBV5-4 and TRBJ1-1): ETGVTQSPTHLIKTRGQQVTLRCSSQSGHNTVSWYQQALGQGPQFIFQYYREEENGRGNFPPRFSGLQFPNYSSELNVNALELDDSALYLCASSLDRGRSEAFFGQGTRLTVV.